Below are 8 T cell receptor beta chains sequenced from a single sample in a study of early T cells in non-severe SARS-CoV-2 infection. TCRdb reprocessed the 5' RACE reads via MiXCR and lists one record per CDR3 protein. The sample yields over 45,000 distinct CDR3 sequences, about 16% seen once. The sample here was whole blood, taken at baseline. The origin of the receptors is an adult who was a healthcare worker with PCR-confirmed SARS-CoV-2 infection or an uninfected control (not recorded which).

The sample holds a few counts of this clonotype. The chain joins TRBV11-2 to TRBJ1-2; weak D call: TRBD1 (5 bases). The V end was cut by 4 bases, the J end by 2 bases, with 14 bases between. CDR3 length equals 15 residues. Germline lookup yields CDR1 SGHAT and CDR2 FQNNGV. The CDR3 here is CASSSPPRGNYGYTF. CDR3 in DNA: TGTGCCAGCAGCTCACCCCCGCGGGGGAACTATGGCTACACCTTC.

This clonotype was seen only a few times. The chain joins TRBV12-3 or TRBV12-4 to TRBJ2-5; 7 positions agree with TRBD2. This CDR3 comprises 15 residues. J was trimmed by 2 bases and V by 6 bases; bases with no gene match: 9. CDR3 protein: CASRSGVTPQETQYF. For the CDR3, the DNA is TGTGCCAGCAGGAGCGGGGTGACACCTCAAGAGACCCAGTACTTC.

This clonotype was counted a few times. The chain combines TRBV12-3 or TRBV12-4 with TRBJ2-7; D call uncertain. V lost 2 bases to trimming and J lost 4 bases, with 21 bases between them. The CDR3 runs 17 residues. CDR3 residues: CASSLLDGVDIWYEQYF. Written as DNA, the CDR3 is TGTGCCAGCAGTTTACTGGATGGCGTCGACATTTGGTACGAGCAGTACTTC.

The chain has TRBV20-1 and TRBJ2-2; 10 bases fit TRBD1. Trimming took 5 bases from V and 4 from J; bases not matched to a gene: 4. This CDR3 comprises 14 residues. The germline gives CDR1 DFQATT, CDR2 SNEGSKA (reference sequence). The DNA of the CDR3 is TGCAGTGCTGACAGGGGGCAGGGCACCGGGGAGCTGTTTTTT. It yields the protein CSADRGQGTGELFF.

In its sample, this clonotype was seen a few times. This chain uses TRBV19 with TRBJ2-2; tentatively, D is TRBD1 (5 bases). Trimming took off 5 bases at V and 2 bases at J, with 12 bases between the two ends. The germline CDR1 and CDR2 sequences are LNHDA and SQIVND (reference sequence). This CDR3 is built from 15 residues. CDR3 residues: CASSFSQGNTGELFF. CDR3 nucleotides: TGTGCCAGTAGTTTTTCGCAGGGCAACACCGGGGAGCTGTTTTTT.

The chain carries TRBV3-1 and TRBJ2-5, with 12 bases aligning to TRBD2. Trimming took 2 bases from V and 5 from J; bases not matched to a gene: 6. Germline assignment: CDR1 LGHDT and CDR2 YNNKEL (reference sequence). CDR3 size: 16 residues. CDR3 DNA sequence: TGTGCCAGCAGCCAATACTCGACTAGCGGGAGTGAGACCCAGTACTTC. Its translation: CASSQYSTSGSETQYF.

CDR3 nucleotide sequence: TGTGCCAGCAGTGAAGCGGATATCTACGAGCAGTACTTC. Its protein product is CASSEADIYEQYF. The rearrangement joins TRBV2 to TRBJ2-7; D uncertain. CDR3 length equals 13 residues. Trimming shortened V by 0 bases and J by 3 bases, and 6 bases separated the two germline ends. Germline values: CDR1 SNHLY, CDR2 FYNNEI.

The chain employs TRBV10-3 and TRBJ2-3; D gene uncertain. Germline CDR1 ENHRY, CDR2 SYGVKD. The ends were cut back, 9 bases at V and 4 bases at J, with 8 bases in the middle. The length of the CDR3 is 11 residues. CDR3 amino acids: CAIRVADTQYF. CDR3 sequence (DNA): TGTGCCATAAGGGTGGCAGATACGCAGTATTTT.